Listed below are T cell receptor beta chains from one sample, sequenced in a study of blood T cell repertoires in COVID-19. The protocol was immunoSEQ multiplex PCR, while the TCRdb copy is restricted to in-frame clones and leaves out a portion. The profile covers about 130,000 clones, with approximately 74% appearing a single time and around 6% taken by the ten largest. Specimen: peripheral blood. These receptors all come from a man older than 75 with COVID-19, enrolled during active disease. Each CDR3 is given with its conserved first and last residue. The order of the fields is D gene, clone size, J gene, CDR3 length, V gene, CDR3 DNA, CDR3 protein. A D gene is named only where the DNA matches it firmly. Rows give clone size only sometimes, using once, few, many, or a class for an expanded clone.

- | - | TRBJ1-5 | 15 | TRBV7-9 | TGTGCCAGCAGCTCTACAGGCTTGAGCAATCAGCCCCAGCATTTT | CASSSTGLSNQPQHF
TRBD2 | - | TRBJ2-5 | 15 | TRBV5-1 | TGCGCCAGCAGCTATAACAGCGGGGCCCAAGAGACCCAGTACTTC | CASSYNSGAQETQYF
TRBD1 | - | TRBJ2-7 | 16 | TRBV4-1 | TGCGCCAGCAGCCAACTCTTCCGGGACAGGACCTACGAGCAGTACTTC | CASSQLFRDRTYEQYF
TRBD1 | - | TRBJ1-5 | 17 | TRBV3-1/TRBV3-2 | TGTGCCAGCAGCCAAGATGACAGGGAATCTACCCATCAGCCCCAGCATTTT | CASSQDDRESTHQPQHF
TRBD1 | - | TRBJ2-1 | 15 | TRBV2 | TGTGCCAGCAGTGTTGAGACAGGGACCTACAATGAGCAGTTCTTC | CASSVETGTYNEQFF
- | - | TRBJ2-7 | 12 | TRBV19 | TGTGCCAGTAGCGAGCAGGGGTACGAGCAGTACTTC | CASSEQGYEQYF
- | - | TRBJ2-1 | 13 | TRBV11-2 | TGTGCCAGCAGCCGCAGCTCCTACAATGAGCAGTTCTTC | CASSRSSYNEQFF
TRBD2 | - | TRBJ2-1 | 15 | TRBV9 | TGTGCCAGCACCCAAGGGAGCGGGGCCTACAATGAGCAGTTCTTC | CASTQGSGAYNEQFF
- | - | TRBJ1-1 | 16 | TRBV3-1/TRBV3-2 | TGTGCCAGCAGCCAGCCTGAGGGGGGGATGAACACTGAAGCTTTCTTT | CASSQPEGGMNTEAFF
- | - | TRBJ1-5 | 14 | TRBV19 | TGTGCCAGTAGTGCCCGAGTGGGCAATCAGCCCCAGCATTTT | CASSARVGNQPQHF
TRBD2 | - | TRBJ2-7 | 16 | TRBV11-2 | TGTGCCAGCAGCCAAGGGGGCGGACTAGCGGTATACGAGCAGTACTTC | CASSQGGGLAVYEQYF
- | few | TRBJ2-1 | 13 | TRBV11-2 | TGTGCCAGCTCTTTCACTGAGGTCAATGAGCAGTTCTTC | CASSFTEVNEQFF
TRBD2 | - | TRBJ2-7 | 14 | TRBV19 | TGTGCCAGTAGTATGGGGACTAGCGGGAGAGATGTGTACTTC | CASSMGTSGRDVYF
- | - | TRBJ2-5 | 14 | TRBV27 | TGTGCCAGCAGTTCTGGACAACTCCAAGAGACCCAGTACTTC | CASSSGQLQETQYF
TRBD2 | - | TRBJ2-5 | 14 | TRBV29-1 | TGCAGCGTTACACCAAGCGGGGGCCAAGAGACCCAGTACTTC | CSVTPSGGQETQYF
- | - | TRBJ2-3 | 13 | TRBV10-3 | TGTGCCATCAGTGAGAAAGCGGAAGATACGCAGTATTTT | CAISEKAEDTQYF
- | - | TRBJ2-1 | 13 | TRBV5-6 | TGTGCCAGCAGCGGCAGGGTCTCCAATGAGCAGTTCTTC | CASSGRVSNEQFF
TRBD1 | - | TRBJ1-1 | 18 | TRBV6-2/TRBV6-3 | TGTGCCAGCAGTTACTCACGGGACAGGGGGCTCATGGACACTGAAGCTTTCTTT | CASSYSRDRGLMDTEAFF
- | - | TRBJ2-1 | 14 | TRBV18 | TGTGCCAGCTCACCACCCGCAGGGCAGAATGAGCAGTTCTTC | CASSPPAGQNEQFF
- | few | TRBJ2-7 | 13 | TRBV5-1 | TGCGCCAGCAGCCTGCAGGGGCGGTACGAGCAGTACTTC | CASSLQGRYEQYF
- | - | TRBJ2-3 | 14 | TRBV19 | TGTGCCAGTTCCCCCGGAGGTGGGGAAGATACGCAGTATTTT | CASSPGGGEDTQYF
TRBD2 | - | TRBJ2-3 | 14 | TRBV19 | TGTGCCAGTGGGGAGGGCCTGGGGACAGATACGCAGTATTTT | CASGEGLGTDTQYF
- | - | TRBJ2-7 | 14 | TRBV9 | TGTGCCAGCAGCGTGGGAGCTGGGCCCTACGAGCAGTACTTC | CASSVGAGPYEQYF
TRBD2 | - | TRBJ2-1 | 13 | TRBV5-1 | TGCGCCAGCAGCTTGAGCTCCGGGAGGGGGGGGTTCTTC | CASSLSSGRGGFF
- | - | TRBJ2-1 | 15 | TRBV28 | TGTGCCAGCAGTTTTTCCCTAAGCCCGTACAATGAGCAGTTCTTC | CASSFSLSPYNEQFF
- | - | TRBJ2-1 | 12 | TRBV6-5 | TGTGCCAGCAGTTACTCCCGGAGAGAGCAGTTCTTC | CASSYSRREQFF
TRBD1 | - | TRBJ2-1 | 13 | TRBV5-6 | TGTGCCAGCAGCTTGAAGGGGGCGGATGAGCAGTTCTTC | CASSLKGADEQFF
TRBD1 | - | TRBJ1-5 | 15 | TRBV5-6 | TGTGCCAGCAGTCGGGGACAGGGTCTTAGTCAGCCCCAGCATTTT | CASSRGQGLSQPQHF
TRBD2 | once | TRBJ2-1 | 16 | TRBV5-4 | TGTGCCAGCAGCCCAACTAGCGGGGGCTCCTACAATGAGCAGTTCTTC | CASSPTSGGSYNEQFF
- | - | TRBJ2-1 | 16 | TRBV5-8 | TGTGCCAGCAGCTTGGTAGCGGTCAGCTCCTACAATGAGCAGTTCTTC | CASSLVAVSSYNEQFF
- | - | TRBJ2-6 | 16 | TRBV6-2/TRBV6-3 | TGTGCCAGCAGCCCCGGAGGCTCGGGCGGGGCCAACGTCCTGACTTTC | CASSPGGSGGANVLTF
- | - | TRBJ2-7 | 11 | TRBV7-9 | TGTGCCAGCAGCCCTTTATACGAGCAGTACTTC | CASSPLYEQYF
- | - | TRBJ1-1 | 15 | TRBV19 | TGTGCCAGTAGCCGCAAGGGGCCCACTGACACTGAAGCTTTCTTT | CASSRKGPTDTEAFF
TRBD2 | - | TRBJ2-4 | 17 | TRBV27 | TGTGCCAGCACCCCTGGACTAGCGGTCGGGGCCAAAAACATTCAGTACTTC | CASTPGLAVGAKNIQYF
- | - | TRBJ2-7 | 13 | TRBV5-5 | TGTGCCAGCAGCTCGGTCGTTACCTACGAGCAGTACTTC | CASSSVVTYEQYF
- | - | TRBJ1-1 | 11 | TRBV3-1/TRBV3-2 | TGTGCCAGCAGCGTAGGGACAGAAGCTTTCTTT | CASSVGTEAFF
- | - | TRBJ2-2 | 13 | TRBV11-2 | TGTGCCAGCGGTAGGGGGTTCACCGGGGAGCTGTTTTTT | CASGRGFTGELFF
TRBD2 | - | TRBJ2-1 | 16 | TRBV10-3 | TGTGCCATCAGTCACCTAGCGGGAGGGCCTGGGAATGAGCAGTTCTTC | CAISHLAGGPGNEQFF
- | - | TRBJ2-3 | 14 | TRBV19 | TGTGCCAGTAGTCCCGACGGGAGCACAGATACGCAGTATTTT | CASSPDGSTDTQYF
TRBD2 | - | TRBJ2-7 | 15 | TRBV5-1 | TGCGCCAGCAGCTTGGTTGCGGGAGGTTCCTACGAGCAGTACTTC | CASSLVAGGSYEQYF
- | few | TRBJ2-3 | 14 | TRBV7-2 | TGTGCCAGCAGTCAGCGGATGTTCACAGATACGCAGTATTTT | CASSQRMFTDTQYF
TRBD1 | - | TRBJ1-5 | 14 | TRBV28 | TGTGCCAGCCAAGGACAGGGGGGAAATCAGCCCCAGCATTTT | CASQGQGGNQPQHF